What follows is one T cell receptor (beta chain) and its context. Its target is not known. Trimming stripped 4 bases from V and 2 bases from J, with 14 bases between. Germline CDR1 reads SGDLS; CDR2 reads YYNGEE. The CDR3 sequence is 15 residues long. The data belong to a study of cytomegalovirus exposure and HLA in healthy donors. Study-level findings and limits: HLA allele associations emerged for about 16,000 TCR beta sequences in a later analysis, at 0.05 false discovery rate. CMV serostatus was the sole immune exposure data available.

The PCR was carried out with 60 Vbeta primers and 13 Jbeta primers. Data came from immunoSEQ multiplex PCR; TCRdb stores just in-frame clones and leaves some out. The sample yields about 130,000 clones, 76% seen once. Sequenced: PBMCs. The chain uses TRBV9 and TRBJ2-3; D possibly corresponds to TRBD2 (5 bases). The clonotype comes from a man in his forties in good health and CMV-seronegative. The CDR3 loop is CASSSPAGVTDTQYF. The CDR3 DNA is TGTGCCAGCAGCTCCCCCGCGGGCGTCACAGATACGCAGTATTTT.